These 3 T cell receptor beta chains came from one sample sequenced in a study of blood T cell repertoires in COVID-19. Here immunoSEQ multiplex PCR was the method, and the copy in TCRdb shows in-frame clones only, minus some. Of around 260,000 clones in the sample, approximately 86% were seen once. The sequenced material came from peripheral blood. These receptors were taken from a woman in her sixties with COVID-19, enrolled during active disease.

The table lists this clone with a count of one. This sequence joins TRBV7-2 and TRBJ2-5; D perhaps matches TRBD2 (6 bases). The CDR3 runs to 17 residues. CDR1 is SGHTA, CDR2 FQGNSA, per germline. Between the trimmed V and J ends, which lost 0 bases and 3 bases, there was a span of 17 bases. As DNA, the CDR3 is TGTGCCAGCAGCTTAGCTTGGGACGCCCGGAGGGAAGAGACCCAGTACTTC. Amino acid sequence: CASSLAWDARREETQYF.

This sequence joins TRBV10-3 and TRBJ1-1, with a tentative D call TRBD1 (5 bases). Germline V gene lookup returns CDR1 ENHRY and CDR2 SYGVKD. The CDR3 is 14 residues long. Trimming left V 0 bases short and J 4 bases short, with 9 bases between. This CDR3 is CAISESRQTTEAFF. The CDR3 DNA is TGTGCCATCAGTGAGTCGAGACAGACCACTGAAGCTTTCTTT.

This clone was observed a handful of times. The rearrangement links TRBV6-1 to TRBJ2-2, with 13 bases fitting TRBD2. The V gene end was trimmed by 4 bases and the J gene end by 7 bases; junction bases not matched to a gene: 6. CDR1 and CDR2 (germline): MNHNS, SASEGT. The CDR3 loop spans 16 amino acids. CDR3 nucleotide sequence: TGTGCCAGCAGTGGGAGACTAGCGGGAGGTATCGGGGAGCTGTTTTTT. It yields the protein CASSGRLAGGIGELFF.